This T cell receptor (beta chain) originates from a study of T cells of healthy individuals. In its sample, this clonotype was seen a few times. V lost 6 bases to trimming and J lost 4 bases; unmatched junction nucleotides: 10. This CDR3 is 15 amino acids long. Each CDR3 protein is one row after TCRdb ran MiXCR on the 5' RACE reads. This sample carries 55,000 to 65,000 distinct CDR3 sequences, around 16% of them seen once, and the ten largest clones take around 4.6%. The sequence derives from a human donor in good health. V gene TRBV12-3 or TRBV12-4 combines with J gene TRBJ2-7, with 9 bases aligning to TRBD1. For the CDR3, the DNA is TGTGCCAGCAGGCCCACAGGGGGCGCTTATTACGAGCAGTACTTC. It codes for CASRPTGGAYYEQYF.